The rows below give T cell receptor beta chains drawn from one sample of a study of shared clonotypes between healthy human individuals. Libraries were prepared by immunoSEQ multiplex PCR; TCRdb keeps only in-frame clonotypes and omits some of them. The sample includes over a million clones, about 80% of them seen just once. The sequencing sample was made of memory CD4+ T cells from PBMCs. These receptors were obtained from a man aged 18 to 35 in good health. Some clones in this sample may be carry-over from other donors' samples. The CDR3 runs from the conserved cysteine through the conserved F or W. Fields, in order: D gene, clone size, J gene, V gene, CDR3 protein, CDR3 DNA. A D gene is named only where the DNA matches it firmly. Clone sizes are given selectively: once, few, many, or a class where the clone is expanded.

- | - | TRBJ2-3 | TRBV5-4 | CASSLGRESTDTQYF | TGTGCCAGCAGCTTGGGGCGGGAAAGCACAGATACGCAGTATTTT
- | few | TRBJ1-2 | TRBV6-5 | CASRSSKTNYGYTF | TGTGCCAGCAGGAGCAGTAAGACCAACTATGGCTACACCTTC
- | - | TRBJ1-2 | TRBV29-1 | CSVNTRYGYTF | TGCAGCGTTAATACCAGATATGGCTACACCTTC
- | - | TRBJ2-1 | TRBV11-2 | CASSLDRINEQFF | TGTGCCAGCAGCTTAGATCGGATCAATGAGCAGTTCTTC
TRBD2 | - | TRBJ2-1 | TRBV2 | CASSELAGGPYNEQFF | TGTGCCAGCAGTGAGCTGGCGGGAGGGCCCTACAATGAGCAGTTCTTC
- | once | TRBJ2-3 | TRBV7-9 | CASSVSRDTYTDTQYF | TGTGCCAGCAGCGTCTCCCGGGACACATACACAGATACGCAGTATTTT
- | - | TRBJ2-1 | TRBV5-4 | CASSLELANEQFF | TGTGCCAGCAGCTTGGAACTAGCCAATGAGCAGTTCTTC
- | - | TRBJ1-5 | TRBV20-1 | CSAGGPQPQHF | TGCAGTGCAGGGGGACCCCAGCCCCAGCATTTT
- | - | TRBJ2-1 | TRBV7-9 | CASSFLWGSYNEQFF | TGTGCCAGCAGCTTTCTGTGGGGGTCCTACAATGAGCAGTTCTTC
TRBD2 | - | TRBJ2-1 | TRBV15 | CATSRELAQYNEQFF | TGTGCCACCAGCAGAGAACTAGCGCAGTACAATGAGCAGTTCTTC
- | - | TRBJ2-3 | TRBV4-3 | CASSQDERITDTQYF | TGCGCCAGCAGCCAAGATGAGCGGATCACAGATACGCAGTATTTT
TRBD1 | - | TRBJ1-2 | TRBV19 | CASSRRQGLSYGYTF | TGTGCCAGTAGTCGACGACAGGGTTTGAGCTATGGCTACACCTTC
- | - | TRBJ1-4 | TRBV28 | CASSLYPPQQSNEKLFF | TGTGCCAGCAGTTTATACCCCCCACAGCAGTCTAATGAAAAACTGTTTTTT
TRBD2 | - | TRBJ2-2 | TRBV2 | CASSVAGGSTGELFF | TGTGCCAGCAGTGTAGCGGGAGGAAGTACCGGGGAGCTGTTTTTT
- | - | TRBJ1-2 | TRBV2 | CASSDVVGQLGYTF | TGTGCCAGCAGTGACGTCGTCGGACAGCTTGGCTACACCTTC
TRBD1 | many | TRBJ2-7 | TRBV6-1 | CASSEETRGRNEQYF | TGTGCCAGCAGTGAGGAAACCAGGGGGCGAAACGAGCAGTACTTC